Detailed here is one TCR beta chain. Its antigen is unknown. The CDR3 covers 14 residues. The V gene lost 1 base and the J gene lost 6 bases, with 12 bases spanning the gap. Germline lookup yields CDR1 LNHDA and CDR2 SQIVND (reference sequence). These data come from a study of CD8+ T cells in alopecia areata. At the level of the study: Dosing with tofacitinib proceeded for 6 to 18 months, followed by 6 months off drug. Study-level findings and limits: Higher clonality than in normal scalp was seen in lesional scalp, especially alopecia totalis/universalis. Scalp sequencing captures resident alphabeta T cells of normal skin too.

Both peripheral blood and punch biopsies of lesional scalp skin were obtained from patients who had alopecia areata. The sequencing template was cDNA reverse transcribed from extracted RNA. Profiled with immunoSEQ multiplex PCR; TCRdb holds only in-frame clones, not every one. There are roughly 6,000 clones in the sample; 50% to 75% occur only once, and over 11% lies in the top ten. This receptor was obtained from a human donor with alopecia areata. This rearrangement joins TRBV19 to TRBJ1-1; D possibly corresponds to TRBD1 (5 bases). The sample taken for sequencing was skin. CDR3 sequence reads: CASSIGGGGPEAFF. The CDR3, as DNA: TGTGCCAGTAGTATAGGGGGCGGTGGTCCTGAAGCTTTCTTT.